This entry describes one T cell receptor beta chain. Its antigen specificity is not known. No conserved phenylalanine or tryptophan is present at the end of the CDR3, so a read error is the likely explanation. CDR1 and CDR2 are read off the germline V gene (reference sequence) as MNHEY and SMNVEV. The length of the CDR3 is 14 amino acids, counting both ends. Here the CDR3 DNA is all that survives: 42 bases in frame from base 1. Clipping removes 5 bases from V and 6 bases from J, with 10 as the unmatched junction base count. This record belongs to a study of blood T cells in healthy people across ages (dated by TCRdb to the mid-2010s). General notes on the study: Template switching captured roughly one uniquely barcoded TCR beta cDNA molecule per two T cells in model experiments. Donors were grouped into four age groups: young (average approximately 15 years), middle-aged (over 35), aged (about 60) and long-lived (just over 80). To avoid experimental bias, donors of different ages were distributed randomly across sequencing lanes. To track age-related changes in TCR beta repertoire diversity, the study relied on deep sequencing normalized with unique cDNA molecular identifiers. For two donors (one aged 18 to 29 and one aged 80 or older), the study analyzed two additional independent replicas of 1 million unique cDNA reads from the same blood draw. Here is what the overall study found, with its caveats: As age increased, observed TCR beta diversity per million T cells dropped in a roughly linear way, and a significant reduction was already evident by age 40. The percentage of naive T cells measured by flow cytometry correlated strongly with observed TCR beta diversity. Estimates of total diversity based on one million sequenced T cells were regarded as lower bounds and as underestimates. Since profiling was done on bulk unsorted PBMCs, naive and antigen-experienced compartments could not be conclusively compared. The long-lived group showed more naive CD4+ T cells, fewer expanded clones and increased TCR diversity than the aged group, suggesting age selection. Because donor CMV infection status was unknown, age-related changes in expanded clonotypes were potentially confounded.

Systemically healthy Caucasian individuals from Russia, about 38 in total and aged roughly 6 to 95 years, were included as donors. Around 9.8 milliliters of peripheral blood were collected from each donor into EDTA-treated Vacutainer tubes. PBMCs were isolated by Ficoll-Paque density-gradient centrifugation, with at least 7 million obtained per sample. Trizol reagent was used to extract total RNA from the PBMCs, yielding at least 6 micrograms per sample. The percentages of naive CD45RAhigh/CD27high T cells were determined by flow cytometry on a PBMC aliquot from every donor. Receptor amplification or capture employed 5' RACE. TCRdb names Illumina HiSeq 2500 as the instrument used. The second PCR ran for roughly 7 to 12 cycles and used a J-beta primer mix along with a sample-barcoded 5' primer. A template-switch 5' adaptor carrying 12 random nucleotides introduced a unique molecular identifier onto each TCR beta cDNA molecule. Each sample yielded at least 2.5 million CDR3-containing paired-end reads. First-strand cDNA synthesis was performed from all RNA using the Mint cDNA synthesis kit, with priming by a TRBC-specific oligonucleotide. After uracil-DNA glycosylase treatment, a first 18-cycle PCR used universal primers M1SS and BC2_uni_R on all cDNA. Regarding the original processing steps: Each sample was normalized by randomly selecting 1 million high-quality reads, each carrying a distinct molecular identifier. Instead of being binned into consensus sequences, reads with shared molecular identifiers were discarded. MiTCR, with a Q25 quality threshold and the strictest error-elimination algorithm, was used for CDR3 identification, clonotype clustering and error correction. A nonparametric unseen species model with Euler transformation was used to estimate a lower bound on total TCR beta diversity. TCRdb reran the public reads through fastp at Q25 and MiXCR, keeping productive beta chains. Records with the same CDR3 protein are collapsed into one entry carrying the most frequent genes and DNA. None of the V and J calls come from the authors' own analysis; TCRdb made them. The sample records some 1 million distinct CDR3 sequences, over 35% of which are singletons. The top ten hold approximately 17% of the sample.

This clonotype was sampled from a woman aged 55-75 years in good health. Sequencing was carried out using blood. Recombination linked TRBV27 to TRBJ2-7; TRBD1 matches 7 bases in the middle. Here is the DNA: TGTGCCAGCAGTGTTGACAGGGTTGGAATCGAGCAGTACTCC. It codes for CASSVDRVGIEQYS.